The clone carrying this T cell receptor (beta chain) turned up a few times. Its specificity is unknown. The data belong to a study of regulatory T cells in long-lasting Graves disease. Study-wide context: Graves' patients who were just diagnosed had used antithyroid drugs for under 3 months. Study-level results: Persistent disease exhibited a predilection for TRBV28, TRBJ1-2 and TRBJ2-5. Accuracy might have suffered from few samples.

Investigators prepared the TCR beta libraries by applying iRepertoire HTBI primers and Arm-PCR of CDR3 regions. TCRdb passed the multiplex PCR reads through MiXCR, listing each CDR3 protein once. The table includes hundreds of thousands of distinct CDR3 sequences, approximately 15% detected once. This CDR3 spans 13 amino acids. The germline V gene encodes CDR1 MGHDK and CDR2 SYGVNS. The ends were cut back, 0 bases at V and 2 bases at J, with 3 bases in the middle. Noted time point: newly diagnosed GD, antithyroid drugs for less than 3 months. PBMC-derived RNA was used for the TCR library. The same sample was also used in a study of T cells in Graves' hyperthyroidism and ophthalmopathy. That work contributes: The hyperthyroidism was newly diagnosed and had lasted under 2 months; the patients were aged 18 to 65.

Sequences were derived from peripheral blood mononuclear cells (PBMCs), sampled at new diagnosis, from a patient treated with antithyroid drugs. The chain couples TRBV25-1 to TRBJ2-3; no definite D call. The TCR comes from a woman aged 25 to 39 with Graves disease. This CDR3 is CASSEYVTDTQYF. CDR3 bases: TGTGCCAGCAGTGAATATGTCACAGATACGCAGTATTTT.